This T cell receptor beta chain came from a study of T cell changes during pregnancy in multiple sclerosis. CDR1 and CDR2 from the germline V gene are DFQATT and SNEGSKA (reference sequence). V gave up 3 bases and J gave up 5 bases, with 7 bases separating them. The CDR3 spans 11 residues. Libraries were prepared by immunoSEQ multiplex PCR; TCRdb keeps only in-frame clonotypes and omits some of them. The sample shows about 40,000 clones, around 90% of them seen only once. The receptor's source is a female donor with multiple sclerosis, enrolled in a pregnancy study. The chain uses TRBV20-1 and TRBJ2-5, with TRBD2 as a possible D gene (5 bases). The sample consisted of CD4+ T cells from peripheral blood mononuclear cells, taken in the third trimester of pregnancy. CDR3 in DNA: TGCAGTGCTAGGTCGGGGGAGACCCAGTACTTC. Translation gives CSARSGETQYF.